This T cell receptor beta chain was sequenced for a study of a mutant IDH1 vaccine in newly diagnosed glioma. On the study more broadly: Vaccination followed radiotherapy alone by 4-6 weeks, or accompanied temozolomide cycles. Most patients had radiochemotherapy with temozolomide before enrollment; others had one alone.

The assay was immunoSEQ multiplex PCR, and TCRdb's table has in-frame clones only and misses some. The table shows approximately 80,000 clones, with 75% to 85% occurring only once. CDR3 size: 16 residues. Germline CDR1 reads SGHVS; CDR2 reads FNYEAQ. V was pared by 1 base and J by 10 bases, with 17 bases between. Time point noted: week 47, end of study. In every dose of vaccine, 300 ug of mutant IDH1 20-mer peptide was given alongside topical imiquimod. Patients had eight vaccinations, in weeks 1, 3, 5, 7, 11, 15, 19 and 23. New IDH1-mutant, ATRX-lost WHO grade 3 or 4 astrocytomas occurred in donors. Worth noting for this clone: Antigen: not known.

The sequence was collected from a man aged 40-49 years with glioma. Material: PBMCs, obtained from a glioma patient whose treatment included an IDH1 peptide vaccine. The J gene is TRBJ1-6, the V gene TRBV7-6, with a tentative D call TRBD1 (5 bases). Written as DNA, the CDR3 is TGTGCCAGCAGCTTAGACCAGGGTACGATAAGGTCACCCCTCCACTTT. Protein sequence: CASSLDQGTIRSPLHF.